This TCR beta chain derives from a study of control samples from healthy donors and cancer patients. The V gene lost 5 bases and the J gene lost 7 bases, with 5 bases spanning the gap. Per the germline V gene, CDR1 is SNHLY and CDR2 is FYNNEI. The CDR3 is made up of 11 amino acids. Repertoires were generated with immunoSEQ multiplex PCR, while TCRdb's copy carries only in-frame clones and drops some. The repertoire includes 95,000 to 150,000 clones, approximately 91% of them detected once, and 7.8% sits in the top ten. This sequence was found in a woman aged 18-29 years in good health. V is TRBV2 and J is TRBJ2-2, with D hard to call. Sequencing input: blood. CDR3 in DNA: TGTGCCAGCAGTTGGGTCGGGGAGCTGTTTTTT. This encodes CASSWVGELFF.